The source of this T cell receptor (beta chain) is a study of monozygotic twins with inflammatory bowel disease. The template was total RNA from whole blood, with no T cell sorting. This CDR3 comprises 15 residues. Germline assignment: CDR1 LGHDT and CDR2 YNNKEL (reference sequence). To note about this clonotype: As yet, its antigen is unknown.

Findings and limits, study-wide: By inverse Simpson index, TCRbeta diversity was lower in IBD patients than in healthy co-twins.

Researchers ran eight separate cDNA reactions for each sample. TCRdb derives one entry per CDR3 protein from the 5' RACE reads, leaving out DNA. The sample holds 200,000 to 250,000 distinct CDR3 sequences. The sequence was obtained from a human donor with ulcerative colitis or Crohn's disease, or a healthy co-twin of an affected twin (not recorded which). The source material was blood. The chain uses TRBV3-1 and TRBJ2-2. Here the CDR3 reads CASSQEVAYTGELFF. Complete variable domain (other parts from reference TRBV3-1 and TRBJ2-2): DTAVSQTPKYLVTQMGNDKSIKCEQNLGHDTMYWYKQDSKKFLKIMFSYNNKELIINETVPNRFSPKSPDKAHLNLHINSLELGDSAVYFCASSQEVAYTGELFFGEGSRLTVL.